Each of the 14 T cell receptor beta chains below was sequenced from the same sample in a study of T cell responses to AZD1222 COVID-19 vaccine. Clones were sequenced by immunoSEQ multiplex PCR, and TCRdb holds only the in-frame ones, with some missing. The sample includes about 130,000 clones, 75% to 90% seen only once; the top ten take about 4.3%. The starting material was peripheral blood, obtained 28 days after the second AZD1222 dose. Receptors were obtained from an adult who received the AZD1222 COVID-19 vaccine.

Written as DNA, the CDR3 is TGTGCCAGCAGTTACTCCCCGACAGGGTTGAATGGCTACACCTTC. This encodes CASSYSPTGLNGYTF. The V call is TRBV6-5, the J call TRBJ1-2; 7 bases align to TRBD1. The germline V gene has CDR1 MNHEY and CDR2 SVGAGI. This CDR3 has 15 amino acids. The ends lost 0 bases at V and 6 bases at J; junction bases unmatched: 7.

This sequence joins TRBV7-8 and TRBJ2-7; TRBD1 is a possible D gene (6 bases). The germline V gene has CDR1 SGHVS and CDR2 FQNEAQ. Trimming took off 5 bases at V and 6 bases at J, with 11 bases between the two ends. The CDR3 extends over 12 amino acids. DNA of the CDR3: TGTGCCAGCAGCCCGGACAGCCTCGAGCAGTACTTC. Encoded protein: CASSPDSLEQYF.

This chain connects TRBV19 to TRBJ2-2, with TRBD2 matching over 8 bases. With 1 base clipped from V and 6 bases from J, the junction kept 1 base outside the gene matches. CDR3 length equals 14 residues. Germline-derived CDR1 and CDR2 are LNHDA and SQIVND (reference sequence). The CDR3 DNA reads as TGTGCCAGTAGTATAGGAGCGGGGGCCGGGGAGCTGTTTTTT. Translation gives CASSIGAGAGELFF.

This clone was observed a single time. The chain joins TRBV3-1 (or the pseudogene TRBV3-2) to TRBJ2-7, with no clear D. Germline V gene lookup returns CDR1 LGHDT and CDR2 YNNKEL (reference sequence). The germline V and J ends were trimmed by 1 base and 4 bases, with 2 bases remaining between them. There are 11 residues in the CDR3. The CDR3, as DNA: TGTGCCAGCAGCCAAGTGTACGAGCAGTACTTC. Translated: CASSQVYEQYF.

The J gene is TRBJ1-2, the V gene TRBV20-1; 7 bases map to TRBD1. Per germline, CDR1 DFQATT and CDR2 SNEGSKA (reference sequence). The CDR3 has 11 amino acids. The CDR3 DNA follows: TGCAGCCTAACAGGGGTCTATGGCTACACCTTC. It is translated as CSLTGVYGYTF.

This clone was seen a single time. The chain couples TRBV6-4 to TRBJ2-3; D is uncertain. The CDR3 sequence is 13 residues long. V was clipped by 3 bases and J by 3 bases, with 7 bases between them. The germline V gene encodes CDR1 MRHNA and CDR2 SNTAGT. The CDR3 coding sequence is TGTGCCAGCAGTGATGTTGTGACAGATACGCAGTATTTT. The encoded protein is CASSDVVTDTQYF.

The chain uses TRBV6-5 and TRBJ2-3, with TRBD1 matching over 9 bases. With 0 bases clipped from V and 7 bases from J, the junction kept 5 bases outside the gene matches. Germline CDR1 and CDR2: MNHEY and SVGAGI. The CDR3 runs 15 residues. CDR3 residues: CASSYSRTGENTQYF. In DNA form, the CDR3 reads TGTGCCAGCAGTTACTCTCGGACAGGGGAAAATACGCAGTATTTT.

This chain uses TRBV6-4 with TRBJ1-1; no definite D call. The CDR3 is made up of 15 amino acids. V was cut by 11 bases and J by 3 bases, with 22 bases left in between. Germline loops: CDR1 MRHNA, CDR2 SNTAGT. Written as DNA, the CDR3 is TGTGCCGTCAACGAACGGTCGGCGATGGACACTGAAGCTTTCTTT. Translation gives CAVNERSAMDTEAFF.

The chain combines TRBV6-5 with TRBJ2-3, with 9 bases matching TRBD1. This CDR3 is built from 15 residues. J lost 3 bases, V lost 5 bases, and 6 bases had no gene match. Per germline, CDR1 MNHEY and CDR2 SVGAGI. The CDR3 protein is CASSTGTGKTDTQYF. CDR3 coding DNA: TGTGCCAGCAGTACCGGGACAGGGAAGACAGATACGCAGTATTTT.

This chain connects TRBV7-2 to TRBJ2-2, with no clear D. Looked up from germline, CDR1 is SGHTA and CDR2 is FQGNSA. V lost 6 bases, J lost 5 bases, and 10 bases lay in between. The CDR3 has 13 amino acids. The CDR3 sequence is CASSPMPTGELFF. DNA of the CDR3: TGTGCCAGCAGTCCTATGCCGACCGGGGAGCTGTTTTTT.

CDR3 protein: CASSLRLGDEQFF. CDR3 in DNA: TGTGCCAGCAGCTTGCGTTTGGGCGATGAGCAGTTCTTC. The gene calls are TRBV7-9 and TRBJ2-1; D unclear. The CDR3 runs to 13 residues. V was cut by 3 bases and J by 8 bases, with 11 bases left in between. Germline CDR1 reads SEHNR; CDR2 reads FQNEAQ (reference sequence). Using reference TRBV7-9 and TRBJ2-1 for the parts outside the CDR3, the full variable domain is DTGVSQNPRHKITKRGQNVTFRCDPISEHNRLYWYRQTLGQGPEFLTYFQNEAQLEKSRLLSDRFSAERPKGSFSTLEIQRTEQGDSAMYLCASSLRLGDEQFFGPGTRLTVL.

V usage is TRBV7-9 and J usage is TRBJ1-3; D remains ambiguous. V lost 3 bases and J 8 bases, leaving 8 bases between the germline ends. This CDR3 is built from 12 residues. Germline CDR1 SEHNR, CDR2 FQNEAQ (reference sequence). The CDR3 reads CASSLEGHTIYF. CDR3 DNA sequence: TGTGCCAGCAGCTTGGAAGGGCACACCATATATTTT.

This rearrangement joins TRBV5-1 to TRBJ2-7, with 10 bases aligning to TRBD2. The V gene end was trimmed by 0 bases and the J gene end by 0 bases; junction bases not matched to a gene: 6. CDR3 length: 17 amino acids. CDR1 and CDR2 (germline): SGHRS, YFSETQ. CDR3 amino acids: CASSLAWVAGGSYEQYF. The CDR3 DNA sequence: TGCGCCAGCAGCTTGGCCTGGGTAGCGGGGGGCTCCTACGAGCAGTACTTC.

This clone was counted only a few times. The CDR3 sequence is CAIGRGDYNEQFF. As DNA, the CDR3 is TGTGCCATCGGGCGGGGGGACTACAATGAGCAGTTCTTC. The chain recombines TRBV10-3 with TRBJ2-1, with 8 bases aligning to TRBD2. Germline loops: CDR1 ENHRY, CDR2 SYGVKD. The CDR3 has 13 residues. V dropped 8 bases and J dropped 3; count of bases not matched to a gene: 3.